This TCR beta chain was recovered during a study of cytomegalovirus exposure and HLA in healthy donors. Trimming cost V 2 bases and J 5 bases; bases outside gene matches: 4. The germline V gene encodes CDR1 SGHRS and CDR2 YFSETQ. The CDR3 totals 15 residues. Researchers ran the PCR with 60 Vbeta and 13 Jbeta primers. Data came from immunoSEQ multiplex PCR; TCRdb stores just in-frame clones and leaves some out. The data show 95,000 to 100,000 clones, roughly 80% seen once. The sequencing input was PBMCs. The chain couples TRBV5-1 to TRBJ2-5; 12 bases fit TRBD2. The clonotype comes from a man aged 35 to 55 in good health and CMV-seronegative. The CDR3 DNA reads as TGCGCCAGCAGCTTCTCACTAGCGGGGGGCGAGACCCAGTACTTC. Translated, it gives CASSFSLAGGETQYF.